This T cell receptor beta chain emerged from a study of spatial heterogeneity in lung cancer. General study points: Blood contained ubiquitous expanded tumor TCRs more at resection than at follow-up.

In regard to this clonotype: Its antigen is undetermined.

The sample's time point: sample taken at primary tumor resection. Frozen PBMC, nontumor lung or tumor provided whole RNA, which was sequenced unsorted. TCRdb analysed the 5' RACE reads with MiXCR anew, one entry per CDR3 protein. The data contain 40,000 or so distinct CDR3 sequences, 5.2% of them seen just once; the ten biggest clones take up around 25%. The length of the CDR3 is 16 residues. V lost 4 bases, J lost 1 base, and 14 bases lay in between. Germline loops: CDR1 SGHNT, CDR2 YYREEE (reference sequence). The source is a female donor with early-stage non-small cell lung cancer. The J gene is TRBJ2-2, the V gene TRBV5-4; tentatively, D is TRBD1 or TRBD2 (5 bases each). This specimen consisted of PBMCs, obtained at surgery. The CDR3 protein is CASSPPGQGNTGELFF. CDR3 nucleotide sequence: TGTGCCAGCAGCCCGCCGGGGCAGGGGAACACCGGGGAGCTGTTTTTT. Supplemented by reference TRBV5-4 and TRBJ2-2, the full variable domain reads ETGVTQSPTHLIKTRGQQVTLRCSSQSGHNTVSWYQQALGQGPQFIFQYYREEENGRGNFPPRFSGLQFPNYSSELNVNALELDDSALYLCASSPPGQGNTGELFFGEGSRLTVL.